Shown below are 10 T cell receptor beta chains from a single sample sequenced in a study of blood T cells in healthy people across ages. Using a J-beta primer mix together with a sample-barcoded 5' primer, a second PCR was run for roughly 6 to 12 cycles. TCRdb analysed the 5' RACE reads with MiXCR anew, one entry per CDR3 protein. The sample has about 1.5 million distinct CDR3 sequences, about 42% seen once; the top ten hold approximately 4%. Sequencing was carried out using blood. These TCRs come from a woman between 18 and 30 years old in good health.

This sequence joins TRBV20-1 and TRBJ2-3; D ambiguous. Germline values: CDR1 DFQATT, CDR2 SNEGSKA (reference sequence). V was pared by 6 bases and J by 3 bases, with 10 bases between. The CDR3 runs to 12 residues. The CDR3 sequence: CSAFRLTDTQYF. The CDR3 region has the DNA TGCAGTGCGTTTCGACTTACAGATACGCAGTATTTT.

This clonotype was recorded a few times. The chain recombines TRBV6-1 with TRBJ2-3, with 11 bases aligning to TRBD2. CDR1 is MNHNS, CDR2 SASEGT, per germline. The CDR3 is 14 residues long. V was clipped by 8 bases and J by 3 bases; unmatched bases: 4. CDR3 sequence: CASLAGGPTDTQYF. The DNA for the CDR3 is TGTGCCAGCTTAGCGGGGGGGCCGACAGATACGCAGTATTTT.

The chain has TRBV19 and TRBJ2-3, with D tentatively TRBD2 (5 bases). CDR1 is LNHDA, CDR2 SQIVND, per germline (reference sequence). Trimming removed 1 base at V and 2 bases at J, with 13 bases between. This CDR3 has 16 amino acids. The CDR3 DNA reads TGTGCCAGTAGTATAGGAGTGAGGGTCGACACAGATACGCAGTATTTT. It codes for CASSIGVRVDTDTQYF.

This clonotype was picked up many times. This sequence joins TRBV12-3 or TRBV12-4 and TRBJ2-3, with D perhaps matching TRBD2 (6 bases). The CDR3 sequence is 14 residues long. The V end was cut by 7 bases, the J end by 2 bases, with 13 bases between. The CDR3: CASNWRDFTDTQYF. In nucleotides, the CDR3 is TGTGCCAGCAACTGGAGGGATTTCACAGATACGCAGTATTTT.

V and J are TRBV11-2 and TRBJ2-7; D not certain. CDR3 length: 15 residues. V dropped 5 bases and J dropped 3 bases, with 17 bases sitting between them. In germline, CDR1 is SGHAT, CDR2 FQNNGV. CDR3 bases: TGTGCCAGCAGCACGCACAATACCGGCGGCTACGAGCAGTACTTC. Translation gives CASSTHNTGGYEQYF.

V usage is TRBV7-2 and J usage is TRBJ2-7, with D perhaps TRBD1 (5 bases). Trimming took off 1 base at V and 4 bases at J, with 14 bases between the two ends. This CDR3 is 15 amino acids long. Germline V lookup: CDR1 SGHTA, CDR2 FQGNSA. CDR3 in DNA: TGTGCCAGCAGCTTAGTACAGATTGCAGGGTACGAGCAGTACTTC. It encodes CASSLVQIAGYEQYF.

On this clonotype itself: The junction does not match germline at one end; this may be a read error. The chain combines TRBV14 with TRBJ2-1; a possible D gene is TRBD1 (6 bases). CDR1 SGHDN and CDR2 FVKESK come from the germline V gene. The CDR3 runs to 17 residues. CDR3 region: CASGHLLTGGSYNEQFF. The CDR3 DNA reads TGTGCCAGCGGCCACCTGCTGACAGGAGGCTCCTACAATGAGCAGTTCTTC.

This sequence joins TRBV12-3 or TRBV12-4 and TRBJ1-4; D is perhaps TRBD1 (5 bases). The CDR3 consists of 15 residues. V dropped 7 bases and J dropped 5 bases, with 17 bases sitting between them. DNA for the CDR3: TGTGCCAGCACCCTAAGGAAGGGGTCCAATGAAAAACTGTTTTTT. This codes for CASTLRKGSNEKLFF.

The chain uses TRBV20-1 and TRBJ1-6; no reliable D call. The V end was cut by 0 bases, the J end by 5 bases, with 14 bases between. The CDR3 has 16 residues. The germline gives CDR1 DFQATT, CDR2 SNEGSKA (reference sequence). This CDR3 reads CSARDEARPDNSPLHF. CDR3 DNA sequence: TGCAGTGCTAGAGATGAGGCGAGGCCTGATAATTCACCCCTCCACTTT.

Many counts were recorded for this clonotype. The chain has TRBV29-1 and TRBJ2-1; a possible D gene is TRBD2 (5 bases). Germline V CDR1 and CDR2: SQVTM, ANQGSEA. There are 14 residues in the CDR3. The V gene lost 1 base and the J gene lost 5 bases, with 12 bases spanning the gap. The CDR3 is CSVEGGPFNNEQFF. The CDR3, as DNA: TGCAGCGTTGAAGGCGGGCCCTTCAACAATGAGCAGTTCTTC.